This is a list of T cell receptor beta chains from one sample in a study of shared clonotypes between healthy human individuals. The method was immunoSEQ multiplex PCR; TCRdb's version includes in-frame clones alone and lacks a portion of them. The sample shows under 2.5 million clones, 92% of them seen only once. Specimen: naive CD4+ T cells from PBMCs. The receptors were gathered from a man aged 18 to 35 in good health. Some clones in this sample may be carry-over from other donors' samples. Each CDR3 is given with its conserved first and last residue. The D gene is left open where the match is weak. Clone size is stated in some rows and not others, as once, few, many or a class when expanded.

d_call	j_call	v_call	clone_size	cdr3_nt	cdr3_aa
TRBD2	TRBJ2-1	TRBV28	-	TGTGCCAGCAGTTTAGAGATCGGCGGGAGTTCCTACAATGAGCAGTTCTTC	CASSLEIGGSSYNEQFF
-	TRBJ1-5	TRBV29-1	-	TGCAGCGTTGGGGAGCTTAATCAGCCCCAGCATTTT	CSVGELNQPQHF
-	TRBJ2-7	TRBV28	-	TGTGCCAGCACCGTAACCCCCACCTACGAGCAGTACTTC	CASTVTPTYEQYF
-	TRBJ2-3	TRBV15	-	TGTGCCACCAGCAGAGATTACGGGACTAGCACAGATACGCAGTATTTT	CATSRDYGTSTDTQYF
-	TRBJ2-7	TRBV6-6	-	TGTGCCAGCAGTTACTCGTCGAGCTACGAGCAGTACTTC	CASSYSSSYEQYF
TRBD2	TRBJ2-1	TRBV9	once	TGTGCCAGCAGCTCCCGGGACTACTACAATGAGCAGTTCTTC	CASSSRDYYNEQFF
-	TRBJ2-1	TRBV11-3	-	TGTGCCAGCAGCTCAGAGGGCGCCTACAATGAGCAGTTCTTC	CASSSEGAYNEQFF
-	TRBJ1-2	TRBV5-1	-	TGCGCCAGCAGCTTTGCCGGGCCCCCTAACTATGGCTACACCTTC	CASSFAGPPNYGYTF
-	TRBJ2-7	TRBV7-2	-	TGTGCCAGCAGCTTAGGGGGGGCGTCGTACGAGCAGTACTTC	CASSLGGASYEQYF
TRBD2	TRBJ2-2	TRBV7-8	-	TGTGCCAGCAGCGCCCGTCTCGGACTAGCGGACACCGGGGAGCTGTTTTTT	CASSARLGLADTGELFF
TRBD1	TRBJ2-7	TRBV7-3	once	TGTGCCAGCAGCTTGCAGGGGGCCGGCGAGCAGTACTTC	CASSLQGAGEQYF
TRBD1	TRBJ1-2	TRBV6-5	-	TGTGCCAGCAGTGAGGGACAGGGGAACTATGGCTACACCTTC	CASSEGQGNYGYTF
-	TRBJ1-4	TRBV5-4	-	TGTGCCAGCAGCTTGGACCCAGACCGATCTAATGAAAAACTGTTTTTT	CASSLDPDRSNEKLFF
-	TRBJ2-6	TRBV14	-	TGTGCCAGCAGCCAAAGAGGACAGATACTAGAAACCTCTGGGGCCAACGTCCTGACTTTC	CASSQRGQILETSGANVLTF
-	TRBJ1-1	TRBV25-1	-	TGTGCCAGCAGGGATAGTACAGACCCGAGGGAAACTGAAGCTTTCTTT	CASRDSTDPRETEAFF
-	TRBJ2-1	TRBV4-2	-	TGTGCCAGCAGCCAAGGGGTTACCAGGGTCAGCTCCTACAATGAGCAGTTCTTC	CASSQGVTRVSSYNEQFF
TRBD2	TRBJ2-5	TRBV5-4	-	TGTGCCAGCAGCTTGGGAGGGACTAGCGGGAGCGTCCAAGAGACCCAGTACTTC	CASSLGGTSGSVQETQYF
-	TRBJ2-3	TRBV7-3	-	TGTGCCAGCAGCTCGACAGGAGCTGATACGCAGTATTTT	CASSSTGADTQYF
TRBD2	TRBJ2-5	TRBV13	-	TGTGCCAGCAGATTAGCCGGGACTACTAAGACCCAGTACTTC	CASRLAGTTKTQYF
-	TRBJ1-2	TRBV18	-	TGTGCCAGCTCACCCTACTTCCAGACGGACCAACCTTATGGCTACACCTTC	CASSPYFQTDQPYGYTF
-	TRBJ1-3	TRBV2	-	TGTGCCAGCAGAAAAGAGGGCACCATATATTTT	CASRKEGTIYF
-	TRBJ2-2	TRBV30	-	TGTGCCTGGAGTGTACAGAACACCGGGGAGCTGTTTTTT	CAWSVQNTGELFF
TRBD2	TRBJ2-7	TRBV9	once	TGTGCCAGCAGCGTAGGAGGTCCTAGCGGGAGTGTCAACGAGCAGTACTTC	CASSVGGPSGSVNEQYF
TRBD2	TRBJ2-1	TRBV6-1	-	TGTGCCAGCAACCGCAGGGTCGGGGGGTCCAATGAGCAGTTCTTC	CASNRRVGGSNEQFF
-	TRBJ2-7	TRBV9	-	TGTGCCAGCAGCGTCGAGGAAGGGTACTCCTACGAGCAGTACTTC	CASSVEEGYSYEQYF
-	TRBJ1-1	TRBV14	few	TGTGCCAGCAGCTCTGAACTAGGGACGATGTATCCGAGGGCTTTCTTT	CASSSELGTMYPRAFF
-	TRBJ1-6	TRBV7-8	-	TGTGCCAGCAGCACGATGACAGTTTCCAATTCACCCCTCCACTTT	CASSTMTVSNSPLHF
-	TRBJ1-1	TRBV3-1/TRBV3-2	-	TGTGCCAGCAGCCAAGAGTCCCTTTTT	CASSQESLF
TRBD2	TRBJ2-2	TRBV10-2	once	TGCGCCAGCAGTTTCCTAGCGGGAGTTTCCACCGGGGAGCTGTTTTTT	CASSFLAGVSTGELFF